These T cell receptor beta chains were read from a single sample in a study of T cells after yellow fever vaccination. One entry per CDR3 protein results from TCRdb running MiXCR on the 5' RACE reads. This table holds tens of thousands of distinct CDR3 sequences, about 10% found once. The sequenced sample was PBMCs, either bulk or a sorted T-cell subset (CD4+, CD8+, memory, or dextramer-sorted; not recorded which), obtained roughly 14 days after the first yellow fever vaccination. The receptor set was obtained from a man younger than 35 who received the YFV17D yellow fever vaccine. The CDR3 runs from the conserved cysteine through the conserved F or W. D genes are given only for firm matches. Only some rows state a clone size, as once, few, many or a class for expanded clones.

abundance	j_gene	v_gene	d_gene	CDR3nt	CDR3aa
many	TRBJ1-2	TRBV25-1	TRBD1	TGTGCCAGCAGTGCTTCACAGGGGGTGAGGAATACCAACTATGGCTACACCTTC	CASSASQGVRNTNYGYTF
many	TRBJ1-3	TRBV6-1	-	TGTGCCAGCAGCCTGACATCCCGCTCTGGAAACACCATATATTTT	CASSLTSRSGNTIYF
-	TRBJ2-5	TRBV5-1	-	TGCGCCAGTCGGAGACAGGATCAAGAGACCCAGTACTTC	CASRRQDQETQYF
many	TRBJ2-3	TRBV7-2	-	TGTGCCAGCAGCTTCAGGGGGGCCTCTTGGACAGATACGCAGTATTTT	CASSFRGASWTDTQYF
many	TRBJ2-5	TRBV7-2	TRBD2	TGTGCCAGCAGAAAGTTGGGACTAGCGGGGACGACCCAGTACTTC	CASRKLGLAGTTQYF
medium-sized	TRBJ2-5	TRBV6-5	TRBD1	TGTGCCAGCAGCTCCGACAGGGGAGAGACCCAGTACTTC	CASSSDRGETQYF
-	TRBJ1-4	TRBV30	TRBD1	TGTGCCTGGAGTACCCAGGGGGTTGAAAAACTGTTTTTT	CAWSTQGVEKLFF
many	TRBJ1-2	TRBV12-3/TRBV12-4	-	TGTGCCAGCAGTTTGGAGCTATATGGCTACACCTTC	CASSLELYGYTF
many	TRBJ2-7	TRBV6-5	-	TGTGCCAGCAGCGGGACGGCAGCCTACGAGCAGTACTTC	CASSGTAAYEQYF
many	TRBJ2-5	TRBV5-4	TRBD1	TGTGCCAGCAGCTTGGCCCAGGGGGCGTCAAGGGAGACCCAGTACTTC	CASSLAQGASRETQYF
many	TRBJ2-1	TRBV11-2	-	TGTGCCAGCAGCCAGGCGCGTCACAATGAGCAGTTCTTC	CASSQARHNEQFF
few	TRBJ1-1	TRBV2	TRBD1	TGTACCAGCAGTTTCAGGGGGCGGGGTCTTGTGAACACTGAAGCTTTCTTT	CTSSFRGRGLVNTEAFF
many	TRBJ2-7	TRBV2	TRBD2	TGTGCCAGCAGTCTGGGACTAGAGGTCGAGCAGTACTTC	CASSLGLEVEQYF
many	TRBJ2-5	TRBV4-3	-	TGCGCCAGCAGCCAAGATAGGGGGACACCACAAGAGACCCAGTACTTC	CASSQDRGTPQETQYF
medium-sized	TRBJ2-3	TRBV5-1	-	TGCGCCAGCAGCTGGACTCCTGTCACAGATACGCAGTATTTT	CASSWTPVTDTQYF
many	TRBJ1-5	TRBV7-3	-	TGTGCCAGCAGCTCGGGAAGCAATCAGCCCCAGCATTTT	CASSSGSNQPQHF
many	TRBJ2-2	TRBV4-3	-	TGCGCCAGCAGCCATACCGTTGTGTCGTCCGGGGAGCTGTTTTTT	CASSHTVVSSGELFF
many	TRBJ2-3	TRBV19	TRBD1	TGTGCCAGTAGTACGCCCCGAGACAGGGGTGGAGATACGCAGTATTTT	CASSTPRDRGGDTQYF
many	TRBJ2-2	TRBV27	-	TGTGCCAGCAGTTTATCCGCCGGGGAGCTGTTTTTT	CASSLSAGELFF
many	TRBJ1-2	TRBV28	TRBD1	TGTGCCAGCAGTCCCGCGGGACAGGGGGTTCATGGCTACACCTTC	CASSPAGQGVHGYTF
many	TRBJ1-1	TRBV11-2	-	TGTGCCAGCACCGAGATGTGGGGATGGACTGAAGCTTTCTTT	CASTEMWGWTEAFF
many	TRBJ1-1	TRBV6-2/TRBV6-3	-	TGTGCCAGCGGAGACCCGGGACGGCAGAACACTGAAGCTTTCTTT	CASGDPGRQNTEAFF
many	TRBJ2-4	TRBV3-1	-	TGTGCCAGCAGCGGGACGGCAGGGGACATTCAGTACTTC	CASSGTAGDIQYF
many	TRBJ2-1	TRBV6-2/TRBV6-3	TRBD2	TGTGCCAGCAGCCGCCGGCTAGCGGGGGCCTACAATGAGCAGTTCTTC	CASSRRLAGAYNEQFF
many	TRBJ1-1	TRBV29-1	-	TGCAGCGTTGAAGTGGGGGCCACTGAAGCTTTCTTT	CSVEVGATEAFF
many	TRBJ2-5	TRBV2	-	TGTGCCAGCAATCAGCTAGACCAAGAGACCCAGTACTTC	CASNQLDQETQYF
many	TRBJ2-3	TRBV7-9	-	TGTGCCAGCAGCTTGACTCAGTCGGGGGATACGCAGTATTTT	CASSLTQSGDTQYF
many	TRBJ2-1	TRBV7-8	TRBD2	TGTGCCAGCAGCCAACGGACTAGCGGGGGGGGGGATGAGCAGTTCTTC	CASSQRTSGGGDEQFF
many	TRBJ2-3	TRBV12-3/TRBV12-4	-	TGTGCCAGCAGCCCCCACGGGGCCGGAGATACGCAGTATTTT	CASSPHGAGDTQYF
many	TRBJ1-6	TRBV4-2	TRBD1	TGTGCCAGCAGCAAAATAGACAGGGGGCACTCCTATAATTCACCCCTCCACTTT	CASSKIDRGHSYNSPLHF
-	TRBJ2-1	TRBV3-1	-	TGTGCCACCACCCAGGGGAAAGGGGTTTACTTTATTAGCCCGCAGTTCTTC	CATTQGKGVYFISPQFF
few	TRBJ1-1	TRBV5-4	-	TGTGCCAGCAGGCGCATAGGGGGACAAAAGAACACTGAAGCTTTCTTT	CASRRIGGQKNTEAFF
many	TRBJ2-1	TRBV5-1	-	TGCGCCAGCAGCTTGCAGTACGATGAGCAGTTCTTC	CASSLQYDEQFF
-	TRBJ2-1	TRBV4-2	TRBD1	TGTGCCAGCAGCCAAGTGGGACAGGGCGGTGAGCAGTTCTTC	CASSQVGQGGEQFF
few	TRBJ2-1	TRBV5-1	TRBD2	TGCGCCAGCAGGCCCGACTGGGGACTAAACAATGAGCAGTTCTTC	CASRPDWGLNNEQFF
few	TRBJ1-5	TRBV3-1	-	TGTGCCAGCAGCCTAAAGTGGAATCAGCCCAAGCATTTT	CASSLKWNQPKHF
once	TRBJ2-7	TRBV4-2	-	TGTGCCAGCAGCCAAGATTGGTCAGGGGGGCACGAGCAGTACTTC	CASSQDWSGGHEQYF
many	TRBJ2-1	TRBV7-2	TRBD1	TGTGCCAGCAGCCTGGGACAGGGGGCCTATGAGCAGTTCTTC	CASSLGQGAYEQFF